These 14 T cell receptor beta chains came from one sample sequenced in a study of beta chain features in type 1 diabetes. Reverse transcribing all isolated RNA meant expressed TCRB transcripts were sequenced. Clones were sequenced by immunoSEQ multiplex PCR, and TCRdb holds only the in-frame ones, with some missing. Here the sample spans under 250,000 clones, roughly 13% being singletons. Sequenced: naive CD4+ T cells from blood. The receptors shown here come from a woman in her thirties or forties in good health.

The rearrangement joins TRBV15 to TRBJ2-1; a weak D match, TRBD1 (5 bases). The CDR3 has 15 residues. Trimming took off 0 bases at V and 2 bases at J, with 8 bases between the two ends. CDR1 LNHNV and CDR2 YYDKDF come from the germline V gene (reference sequence). The CDR3 is CATSRDRAAYNEQFF. Written as DNA, the CDR3 is TGTGCCACCAGCAGAGACAGGGCTGCCTACAATGAGCAGTTCTTC.

This clone was observed a handful of times. The chain combines TRBV12-5 with TRBJ2-1; TRBD1 aligns across 9 bases. The CDR3 extends over 14 amino acids. Per the germline V gene, CDR1 is LGHNT and CDR2 is FRNRAP. V dropped 6 bases and J dropped 6; count of bases not matched to a gene: 6. Here the CDR3 reads CASGPGTGINEQFF. The CDR3 nucleotides read TGTGCTAGTGGACCTGGGACAGGGATCAATGAGCAGTTCTTC.

V gene TRBV5-4 combines with J gene TRBJ2-5, with TRBD2 matching 7 bases. V lost 1 base and J lost 1; bases outside the gene matches: 4. CDR1 and CDR2 from the germline V gene are SGHNT and YYREEE (reference sequence). This CDR3 is built from 15 residues. CDR3 loop: CASSLITGGQETQYF. CDR3 bases: TGTGCCAGCAGCTTGATAACGGGGGGCCAAGAGACCCAGTACTTC.

This clone showed up just a few times. This chain uses TRBV6-6 with TRBJ1-5; 8 bases align to TRBD1. The V segment lost 10 bases and the J segment 8 bases; nucleotides outside the gene matches: 10. Germline V gene lookup returns CDR1 MNHNY and CDR2 SVGAGI (reference sequence). The CDR3 covers 13 residues. The CDR3, as DNA: TGTGCCAACGGGGACAGGCCTTTTGAGCCCCAGCATTTT. This translates into CANGDRPFEPQHF.

The chain has TRBV18 and TRBJ1-1; D ambiguous. The CDR3 sequence is 15 residues long. V was cut by 0 bases and J by 4 bases, with 12 bases left in between. Germline-derived CDR1 and CDR2 are KGHSH and LQKENI. CDR3 loop: CASSPPMFGVTEAFF. The CDR3 DNA sequence: TGTGCCAGCTCACCACCGATGTTCGGGGTCACTGAAGCTTTCTTT.

This rearrangement joins TRBV5-6 to TRBJ2-3, with D maybe TRBD2 (6 bases). Germline-derived CDR1 and CDR2 are SGHDT and YYEEEE. Trimming shortened V by 3 bases and J by 0 bases, and 8 bases separated the two germline ends. The CDR3 extends over 14 amino acids. CDR3 nucleotide sequence: TGTGCCAGCAGCTGGGGACTTAGCACAGATACGCAGTATTTT. This translates into CASSWGLSTDTQYF.

Only a few counts were recorded for this clone. The chain has TRBV7-9 and TRBJ1-2; D not resolved. The CDR3 has 13 amino acids. With 6 bases removed from V and 3 bases from J, the gap between germline ends came to 11 bases. CDR1 is SEHNR and CDR2 is FQNEAQ in the germline V gene (reference sequence). This CDR3 reads CASSRTDYYGYTF. In DNA, the CDR3 is TGTGCCAGCAGTCGGACGGACTACTATGGCTACACCTTC.

The J gene is TRBJ2-5, the V gene TRBV18; no firm D call. The CDR3 spans 12 residues. Germline-derived CDR1 and CDR2 are KGHSH and LQKENI. V lost 4 bases, J lost 0 bases, and 3 bases lay in between. CDR3 coding DNA: TGTGCCAGCTCACTCAACCAAGAGACCCAGTACTTC. This sequence encodes CASSLNQETQYF.

This chain uses TRBV7-2 with TRBJ1-2, with D unclear. V was clipped by 2 bases and J by 8 bases, with 6 bases between them. The germline gives CDR1 SGHTA, CDR2 FQGNSA. This CDR3 is built from 11 residues. The CDR3 bases are TGTGCCAGCAGCTTAACCGGGGGCTACACCTTC. It translates to CASSLTGGYTF.

The chain links TRBV10-1 to TRBJ2-3, with TRBD1 matching 7 bases. The CDR3 extends over 14 amino acids. The ends lost 6 bases at V and 6 bases at J; junction bases unmatched: 9. Germline CDR1 reads WNHNN; CDR2 reads SYGVQD (reference sequence). The CDR3 reads CASSPRQGSDTQYF. DNA of the CDR3: TGCGCCAGCAGCCCGAGACAGGGTTCCGATACGCAGTATTTT.

A few counts support this clone. The V call is TRBV5-1, the J call TRBJ2-5; no reliable D call. CDR3 length: 12 amino acids. V was clipped by 1 base and J by 4 bases, with 5 bases between them. Germline CDR1 reads SGHRS; CDR2 reads YFSETQ. In DNA, the CDR3 is TGCGCCAGCAGCTTGCTAGGAGAGACCCAGTACTTC. Translating gives CASSLLGETQYF. Variable domain in full (rest from reference TRBV5-1 and TRBJ2-5): KAGVTQTPRYLIKTRGQQVTLSCSPISGHRSVSWYQQTPGQGLQFLFEYFSETQRNKGNFPGRFSGRQFSNSRSEMNVSTLELGDSALYLCASSLLGETQYFGPGTRLLVL.

The genes are TRBV7-2 and TRBJ2-7; 12 bases are a match to TRBD2. J lost 2 bases, V lost 2 bases, and 4 bases had no gene match. CDR3 length: 16 residues. CDR1 is SGHTA, CDR2 FQGNSA, per germline. The CDR3 loop is CASSLYLAGGPYEQYF. CDR3 in DNA: TGTGCCAGCAGCTTATACCTAGCGGGGGGGCCCTACGAGCAGTACTTC.

This clone was detected a few times. The chain is built from TRBV5-1 and TRBJ1-6; D perhaps matches TRBD1 (6 bases). The V and J ends lost 2 bases and 10 bases respectively, with 28 bases between them. There are 19 residues in the CDR3. Germline loops: CDR1 SGHRS, CDR2 YFSETQ. CDR3 loop: CASSLPNTSSQGLESPLHF. For the CDR3, the DNA is TGCGCCAGCAGCTTACCCAATACGTCCTCACAGGGATTAGAGTCACCCCTCCACTTT.

The chain employs TRBV11-3 and TRBJ2-3; tentative D call: TRBD2 (6 bases). Germline CDR1 reads SGHNT; CDR2 reads YENEEA. CDR3 length: 15 residues. V gave up 1 base and J gave up 4 bases, with 12 bases separating them. CDR3 DNA: TGTGCCAGCAGCTTAGCGGGGAGGACCTCAGATACGCAGTATTTT. It encodes CASSLAGRTSDTQYF.